A single sample is the source of the 24 T cell receptor beta chains below, sequenced in a study of OX40 agonist ivuxolimab in advanced cancers. Clones were read by immunoSEQ multiplex PCR, and TCRdb kept only the in-frame ones, dropping some. The data contain approximately 100,000 clones, about nine tenths of them seen just once; the ten biggest clones take up more than 0.25%. Sequences were derived from CD4+ or CD8+ T cells sorted from blood, sampled in a trial of the OX40 agonist ivuxolimab. These receptor sequences come from an adult with an advanced solid tumor such as melanoma, head and neck, liver or kidney cancer.

V is TRBV19 and J is TRBJ1-1; D is undetermined. The CDR3 runs to 13 residues. Germline values: CDR1 LNHDA, CDR2 SQIVND (reference sequence). The V and J ends lost 10 bases and 3 bases respectively, with 15 bases between them. The CDR3 sequence: CATSLNLHTEAFF. The CDR3 nucleotides read TGTGCCACCTCCCTGAACTTACACACTGAAGCTTTCTTT.

V and J are TRBV14 and TRBJ2-1; the D is unclear. The CDR3 sequence is 14 residues long. Trimming left V 4 bases short and J 4 bases short, with 11 bases between. In germline, CDR1 is SGHDN, CDR2 FVKESK. CDR3: CASSPGQVYNEQFF. For the CDR3, the DNA is TGTGCCAGCAGCCCTGGCCAGGTATACAATGAGCAGTTCTTC.

This CDR3 reads CASSLLAGGRDTQYF. As DNA, the CDR3 is TGTGCCAGCAGCTTACTAGCGGGAGGGAGAGATACGCAGTATTTT. The chain is built from TRBV11-2 and TRBJ2-3; TRBD2 matches 12 bases. Germline V gene sequence: CDR1 SGHAT, CDR2 FQNNGV. CDR3 length: 15 amino acids. Trimming removed 2 bases from V and 5 bases from J; junction bases left unmatched: 2. The entire variable domain, with the rest obtained from reference TRBV11-2 and TRBJ2-3, is as follows: EAGVAQSPRYKIIEKRQSVAFWCNPISGHATLYWYQQILGQGPKLLIQFQNNGVVDDSQLPKDRFSAERLKGVDSTLKIQPAKLEDSAVYLCASSLLAGGRDTQYFGPGTRLTVL.

The rearrangement links TRBV27 to TRBJ1-4, with D unclear. The CDR3 sequence is 13 residues long. Germline CDR1 reads MNHEY; CDR2 reads SMNVEV (reference sequence). Trimming took 5 bases from V and 5 from J, leaving 9 bases between them. CDR3 sequence (DNA): TGTGCCAGCAGTCGCGGAGCGAATGAAAAACTGTTTTTT. It encodes CASSRGANEKLFF.

This clone turned up a few times. The genes are TRBV19 and TRBJ2-2; D possibly matches TRBD1 or TRBD2 (5 bases each). Germline CDR1 reads LNHDA; CDR2 reads SQIVND (reference sequence). The V and J ends lost 3 bases and 1 base respectively, with 12 bases between them. This CDR3 spans 16 amino acids. The CDR3 coding sequence is TGTGCCAGTAGTATCTGGGGGAACGTGAACACCGGGGAGCTGTTTTTT. Its translation is CASSIWGNVNTGELFF.

The chain recombines TRBV4-2 with TRBJ2-3; D is tentatively TRBD1 or TRBD2 (5 bases each). V was trimmed by 3 bases and J by 4 bases, leaving 11 bases between them. The CDR3 covers 14 residues. The germline gives CDR1 LGHNA, CDR2 YNFKEQ. Here the CDR3 reads CASSQSSGPDTQYF. CDR3 nucleotides: TGTGCCAGCAGCCAGTCCTCGGGGCCAGATACGCAGTATTTT.

This chain uses TRBV7-2 with TRBJ2-1; 9 nucleotides match TRBD2. Germline V lookup: CDR1 SGHTA, CDR2 FQGNSA. This CDR3 has 15 amino acids. The V segment lost 1 base and the J segment 7 bases; nucleotides outside the gene matches: 5. CDR3 sequence: CASSLVAGESNEQFF. DNA for the CDR3: TGTGCCAGCAGCTTAGTAGCGGGAGAATCAAATGAGCAGTTCTTC.

The chain links TRBV7-9 to TRBJ1-1; possible D gene TRBD1, 6 bases. V was pared by 6 bases and J by 1 base, with 12 bases between. The CDR3 length is 14 residues. Germline assignment: CDR1 SEHNR and CDR2 FQNEAQ (reference sequence). The CDR3, as DNA: TGTGCCAGCAGGCGTACAGGGCAGAACACTGAAGCTTTCTTT. Residues: CASRRTGQNTEAFF.

This clone was seen a handful of times. The chain carries TRBV6-5 and TRBJ2-5; D perhaps matches TRBD2 (5 bases). V was trimmed by 0 bases and J by 6 bases, leaving 8 bases between them. This CDR3 spans 13 amino acids. Germline assignment: CDR1 MNHEY and CDR2 SVGAGI. CDR3 nucleotides: TGTGCCAGCAGTTACTCCCACGGGAAGACCCAGTACTTC. This sequence encodes CASSYSHGKTQYF.

V usage is TRBV10-2 and J usage is TRBJ2-5; TRBD2 agrees at 14 bases. The CDR3 totals 14 residues. Germline loops: CDR1 WSHSY, CDR2 SAAADI. Trimming took 10 bases from V and 5 from J; bases not matched to a gene: 6. The CDR3 here is CAIGGTSGSETQYF. In nucleotides, the CDR3 is TGCGCCATTGGCGGGACTAGCGGGAGTGAGACCCAGTACTTC.

The chain has TRBV4-2 and TRBJ2-7; D is perhaps TRBD2 (6 bases). The germline V gene has CDR1 LGHNA and CDR2 YNFKEQ. V was pared by 1 base and J by 4 bases, with 14 bases between. The CDR3 totals 15 residues. CDR3 in DNA: TGTGCCAGCAGCCAAGGGACTACCCCTCCTTACGAGCAGTACTTC. Translated: CASSQGTTPPYEQYF.

The V call is TRBV19, the J call TRBJ2-3, with a possible D match to TRBD2 (6 bases). This CDR3 has 16 residues. Trimming removed 3 bases from V and 3 bases from J, with 16 bases in between. Germline V lookup: CDR1 LNHDA, CDR2 SQIVND (reference sequence). Written as DNA, the CDR3 is TGTGCCAGTAGTATTAATACTCAGGGACTTACAGATACGCAGTATTTT. Protein sequence: CASSINTQGLTDTQYF.

This chain connects TRBV18 to TRBJ2-3, with TRBD1 matching over 9 bases. V gave up 2 bases and J gave up 4 bases; unmatched junction bases: 4. The germline gives CDR1 KGHSH, CDR2 LQKENI. This CDR3 contains 15 residues. For the CDR3, the DNA is TGTGCCAGCTCACCAGGACAGGGGAGCGCAGATACGCAGTATTTT. This encodes CASSPGQGSADTQYF.

This chain links TRBV30 with TRBJ2-1; no reliable D call. Trimming removed 5 bases from V and 7 bases from J, with 12 bases in between. CDR1 is GTSNPN, CDR2 SVGIG, per germline (reference sequence). CDR3 length equals 12 residues. The CDR3 sequence: CAWSWGANEQFF. The CDR3 DNA follows: TGTGCCTGGTCCTGGGGTGCAAATGAGCAGTTCTTC.

The rearrangement uses TRBV6-6 and TRBJ1-3; perhaps TRBD1 as D (5 bases). This CDR3 region has 16 residues. V was trimmed by 6 bases and J by 0 bases, leaving 15 bases between them. Germline values: CDR1 MNHNY, CDR2 SVGAGI (reference sequence). As DNA, the CDR3 is TGTGCCAGCAGCCCTCCCCTGACAGCCTCTGGAAACACCATATATTTT. Translated: CASSPPLTASGNTIYF.

The rearrangement joins TRBV2 to TRBJ2-5; 11 nucleotides line up with TRBD2. Germline V CDR1 and CDR2: SNHLY, FYNNEI. The CDR3 spans 16 residues. The junction had 14 bases not matched to a gene; V was cut back by 5 bases and J by 9 bases. DNA for the CDR3: TGTGCCAGCAGTAGTCTAGCGGGAGGTGGCCCCTCCTCCCAGTACTTC. Its translation is CASSSLAGGGPSSQYF.

The chain recombines TRBV20-1 with TRBJ2-1; D remains unclear. This CDR3 region has 11 residues. Looked up from germline, CDR1 is DFQATT and CDR2 is SNEGSKA (reference sequence). V shed 3 bases and J shed 10 bases, with 10 bases lying between them. The CDR3 here is CSASKGWEQFF. As DNA, the CDR3 is TGCAGTGCTAGTAAGGGCTGGGAGCAGTTCTTC.

The gene calls are TRBV5-1 and TRBJ2-5; D gene unclear. V shed 4 bases and J shed 0 bases, with 1 base lying between them. There are 11 residues in the CDR3. Germline assignment: CDR1 SGHRS and CDR2 YFSETQ. The CDR3 here is CASSDQETQYF. The CDR3 DNA is TGCGCCAGCAGCGACCAAGAGACCCAGTACTTC.

The chain links TRBV28 to TRBJ1-3; TRBD1 is a possible D gene (6 bases). V lost 8 bases and J lost 1, with 12 bases in between. The germline gives CDR1 MDHEN, CDR2 SYDVKM. The CDR3 has 14 amino acids. The CDR3 bases are TGTGCCAGCGCCACAACAGGGTCTGGAAACACCATATATTTT. This sequence encodes CASATTGSGNTIYF. Filled out from reference TRBV28 and TRBJ1-3, the complete variable domain reads DVKVTQSSRYLVKRTGEKVFLECVQDMDHENMFWYRQDPGLGLRLIYFSYDVKMKEKGDIPEGYSVSREKKERFSLILESASTNQTSMYLCASATTGSGNTIYFGEGSWLTVV.

This chain links TRBV6-1 with TRBJ1-5, with D perhaps matching TRBD1 (5 bases). Germline CDR1 and CDR2: MNHNS and SASEGT. Trimming cost V 0 bases and J 2 bases, with 11 bases left between them. This CDR3 is 16 amino acids long. CDR3 bases: TGTGCCAGCAGTGAAGCCCTGACAGTAGGCAATCAGCCCCAGCATTTT. Residues: CASSEALTVGNQPQHF.

The V and J genes are TRBV30 and TRBJ2-3, with D possibly called TRBD1 or TRBD2 (5 bases each). Trimming took 2 bases from V and 11 from J, leaving 11 bases between them. The germline V gene encodes CDR1 GTSNPN and CDR2 SVGIG (reference sequence). This CDR3 comprises 11 residues. Here the CDR3 DNA reads TGTGCCTGGAGTCCGGGACCCTTGCAGTATTTT. This encodes CAWSPGPLQYF.

CDR3 loop: CASRSSGNEQFF. CDR3 bases: TGTGCCAGCAGGTCTAGTGGCAATGAGCAGTTCTTC. J is TRBJ2-1 and V is TRBV6-6, with no clear D. V lost 6 bases, J lost 6 bases, and 9 bases lay in between. The CDR3 has 12 amino acids. From germline, CDR1 is MNHNY and CDR2 SVGAGI (reference sequence).

V usage is TRBV7-6 and J usage is TRBJ2-7; D remains unclear. This CDR3 has 16 residues. Germline CDR1 and CDR2: SGHVS and FNYEAQ. Trimming took 4 bases from V and 3 from J, leaving 19 bases between them. The CDR3 sequence: CASSSPPTGPDYEQYF. The CDR3 DNA reads TGTGCCAGCAGCTCCCCCCCGACCGGGCCCGACTACGAGCAGTACTTC.

On this clone itself: This sample also contains other DNA sequences that code for the same CDR3. The chain carries TRBV7-2 and TRBJ2-5; D remains unclear. Germline values: CDR1 SGHTA, CDR2 FQGNSA. V lost 5 bases and J 1 base, leaving 11 bases between the germline ends. The CDR3 extends over 14 amino acids. Here the CDR3 reads CASSRGRRQETQYF. The CDR3, as DNA: TGTGCCAGCAGCCGTGGACGCCGCCAAGAGACCCAGTACTTC.